One sample yielded the 30 T cell receptor beta chains listed below, sequenced in a study of T-cell reconstitution after alpha-beta-depleted transplantation in children. Unique molecular identifiers were used in preparing the TCRbeta library. TCRdb itself ran the PCR reads through MiXCR, one entry per CDR3 protein. This sample carries 250,000 to 300,000 distinct CDR3 sequences, around 9.1% of them seen once, and the ten largest clones take just under 7.5%. The sample in question was PBMCs, obtained before TCRalphabeta/CD19-depleted stem cell transplant. The receptors shown here come from a boy under two years old with acute myeloid leukemia, due to receive a stem cell transplant.

This clonotype was found many times. This rearrangement joins TRBV11-2 to TRBJ2-6; D is unresolved. Germline loops: CDR1 SGHAT, CDR2 FQNNGV. CDR3 length: 14 amino acids. V was shortened by 9 bases and J by 0 bases, with 9 bases between the two germline ends. The CDR3: CARSENSGANVLTF. The CDR3 DNA sequence: TGTGCCAGGAGTGAGAACTCTGGGGCCAACGTCCTGACTTTC.

This clonotype was seen ten or more times. The chain employs TRBV28 and TRBJ2-5; 7 bases map to TRBD2. After removal of 6 bases from V and 2 bases from J, the junction contained 9 bases not matched to a gene. Germline V gene sequence: CDR1 MDHEN, CDR2 SYDVKM. The CDR3 extends over 15 amino acids. The CDR3: CASSFGEGPQETQYF. CDR3 nucleotides: TGTGCCAGCAGCTTTGGGGAGGGTCCACAAGAGACCCAGTACTTC. Using reference TRBV28 and TRBJ2-5 for the parts outside the CDR3, the full variable domain is DVKVTQSSRYLVKRTGEKVFLECVQDMDHENMFWYRQDPGLGLRLIYFSYDVKMKEKGDIPEGYSVSREKKERFSLILESASTNQTSMYLCASSFGEGPQETQYFGPGTRLLVL.

This clonotype came up many times. The rearrangement links TRBV7-9 to TRBJ2-1, with D possibly TRBD2 on 5 matching bases. The germline gives CDR1 SEHNR, CDR2 FQNEAQ (reference sequence). Between the trimmed V and J ends, which lost 2 bases and 1 base, there was a span of 18 bases. The CDR3 is made up of 18 amino acids. The CDR3 region is CASSLPPYSAKSYNEQFF. The CDR3 bases are TGTGCCAGCAGCTTACCCCCTTATAGCGCCAAATCCTACAATGAGCAGTTCTTC.

This clonotype was counted between two and nine times. The J gene is TRBJ2-7, the V gene TRBV2; a possible D gene is TRBD1 (5 bases). The germline V and J ends were trimmed by 8 bases and 1 base, with 21 bases remaining between them. This CDR3 is built from 16 residues. Per germline, CDR1 SNHLY and CDR2 FYNNEI. The CDR3 nucleotides are TGTGCCAGCCTAACCGATCGACAGACACCTTCCTACGAGCAGTACTTC. Amino acids: CASLTDRQTPSYEQYF.

In its sample, this clonotype was seen many times. This chain links TRBV6-2 or TRBV6-3 with TRBJ1-5; D ambiguous. Germline V gene data show CDR1 as MNHEY and CDR2 as SVGEGT. V gave up 0 bases and J gave up 9 bases, with 9 bases separating them. This CDR3 is 13 amino acids long. CDR3 sequence (DNA): TGTGCCAGCAGTTACTCAAAGCTCCCGCCCCAGCATTTT. Encoded protein: CASSYSKLPPQHF.

This clonotype was observed a single time. The chain links TRBV28 to TRBJ2-4, with D possibly TRBD1 on 5 matching bases. The CDR3 is 15 residues long. The germline gives CDR1 MDHEN, CDR2 SYDVKM. V lost 4 bases, J lost 4 bases, and 14 bases lay in between. The DNA of the CDR3 is TGTGCCAGCAGTTATGTCCGGAACAGGAAAAACATTCAGTACTTC. Translated: CASSYVRNRKNIQYF.

This clonotype showed up many times. This chain links TRBV12-3 or TRBV12-4 with TRBJ2-1; TRBD1 is a possible D gene (5 bases). This CDR3 has 14 residues. V was clipped by 3 bases and J by 7 bases, with 13 bases between them. CDR3 nucleotides: TGTGCCAGCAGTTTTTCTATAGGGGTAAATGAGCAGTTCTTC. Encoded protein: CASSFSIGVNEQFF.

In this sample, this clonotype turned up many times. The chain is built from TRBV5-1 and TRBJ1-3; maybe TRBD1 (5 bases). The CDR3 loop spans 15 amino acids. V dropped 4 bases and J dropped 2 bases, with 13 bases sitting between them. Germline CDR1 and CDR2: SGHRS and YFSETQ. CDR3 amino acids: CASSPGTGTGNTIYF. The DNA for the CDR3 is TGCGCCAGCAGCCCGGGGACGGGAACTGGAAACACCATATATTTT.

This clonotype appeared many times. The V gene is TRBV20-1, the J gene TRBJ1-5; TRBD1 might be the D (6 bases). The length of the CDR3 is 16 residues. Germline CDR1 and CDR2: DFQATT and SNEGSKA (reference sequence). Trimming stripped 0 bases from V and 2 bases from J, with 14 bases between. The CDR3 loop is CSARDPRGAGNQPQHF. The CDR3 bases are TGCAGTGCTAGAGATCCCAGGGGCGCAGGCAATCAGCCCCAGCATTTT.

This clonotype occurred many times. The chain employs TRBV5-4 and TRBJ1-4; 8 bases match TRBD1. The CDR3 runs to 17 residues. The germline gives CDR1 SGHNT, CDR2 YYREEE (reference sequence). V was clipped by 0 bases and J by 7 bases; unmatched bases: 11. CDR3 residues: CASSLGTGRRSGEKLFF. In nucleotides, the CDR3 is TGTGCCAGCAGCTTGGGGACAGGGAGGAGGTCGGGTGAAAAACTGTTTTTT.

This clonotype has at least ten counts. This chain joins TRBV4-3 and TRBJ2-1, with 7 bases that match TRBD2. Germline CDR1 reads LGHNA; CDR2 reads YSLEER. V dropped 0 bases and J dropped 0; count of bases not matched to a gene: 2. The CDR3 covers 16 residues. The CDR3 sequence is CASSQERDYSYNEQFF. The CDR3 DNA is TGCGCCAGCAGCCAAGAACGGGACTACTCCTACAATGAGCAGTTCTTC.

The table lists this clonotype with many counts. This sequence joins TRBV24-1 and TRBJ2-1; D possibly matches TRBD1 or TRBD2 (6 bases each). The germline V and J ends were trimmed by 1 base and 1 base, with 10 bases remaining between them. Germline-derived CDR1 and CDR2 are KGHDR and SFDVKD. The CDR3 consists of 16 residues. In DNA, the CDR3 is TGTGCCACCAGTGATTTCGGGGGCTCTTCCTACAATGAGCAGTTCTTC. Its protein product is CATSDFGGSSYNEQFF.

CDR3 DNA: TGTGCCAGCAGTTTCAAGGGACATGCAGATACGCAGTATTTT. This encodes CASSFKGHADTQYF. The V and J genes are TRBV28 and TRBJ2-3, with D tentatively TRBD1 (6 bases). This CDR3 comprises 14 residues. Germline V gene data show CDR1 as MDHEN and CDR2 as SYDVKM. V lost 3 bases to trimming and J lost 4 bases, with 11 bases between them.

V gene TRBV19 combines with J gene TRBJ2-1, with D maybe TRBD2 (5 bases). V lost 2 bases and J 0 bases, leaving 17 bases between the germline ends. Germline values: CDR1 LNHDA, CDR2 SQIVND (reference sequence). CDR3 length equals 18 residues. DNA of the CDR3: TGTGCCAGTAGTATATCGCTACTACTAGAAGGCTCCTACAATGAGCAGTTCTTC. It encodes CASSISLLLEGSYNEQFF.

This clonotype was detected a few times. The rearrangement uses TRBV5-5 and TRBJ2-1, with D maybe TRBD2 (6 bases). The CDR3 has 14 amino acids. The V end lost 1 base, the J end lost 4 bases, and 9 bases lay between the germline ends. Per germline, CDR1 SGHKS and CDR2 YYEKEE (reference sequence). The CDR3, as DNA: TGTGCCAGCAGCTTGACGGGAGTTTACAATGAGCAGTTCTTC. Translating it yields CASSLTGVYNEQFF. The full variable domain, in which reference TRBV5-5 and TRBJ2-1 provide the parts outside the CDR3, is DAGVTQSPTHLIKTRGQQVTLRCSPISGHKSVSWYQQVLGQGPQFIFQYYEKEERGRGNFPDRFSARQFPNYSSELNVNALLLGDSALYLCASSLTGVYNEQFFGPGTRLTVL.

This clonotype was seen only a few times. The J gene is TRBJ2-1, the V gene TRBV7-3; 9 nucleotides agree with TRBD1. CDR1 and CDR2 (germline): SGHTA, FQGTGA. The trim removed 5 bases at V and 8 bases at J, leaving 10 bases unmatched. The CDR3 has 15 residues. The CDR3 DNA reads as TGTGCCAGCAGCCCGGGACAGGGAGCCAGGGATGAGCAGTTCTTC. This gives the protein CASSPGQGARDEQFF.

This clonotype occurred many times. CDR3 residues: CASSLPSGLINEQFF. The CDR3, as DNA: TGTGCCAGCAGCTTACCTAGCGGACTTATCAATGAGCAGTTCTTC. The J gene is TRBJ2-1, the V gene TRBV11-2, with 7 bases fitting TRBD2. Germline assignment: CDR1 SGHAT and CDR2 FQNNGV. This CDR3 comprises 15 residues. Trimming took 2 bases from V and 6 from J; bases not matched to a gene: 7.

This clonotype was seen more than once but under ten times. The V and J genes are TRBV11-3 and TRBJ2-5; 9 nucleotides match TRBD1. Germline CDR1 reads SGHNT; CDR2 reads YENEEA. The CDR3 is made up of 16 amino acids. With V trimmed by 5 bases and J by 5 bases, 12 bases remained unmatched. The CDR3 nucleotides are TGTGCCAGCAGCGCCCCCCCGGGACAGGGCCGTGAGACCCAGTACTTC. This encodes CASSAPPGQGRETQYF.

The sample holds many counts of this clonotype. The chain employs TRBV7-8 and TRBJ2-2; 8 bases agree with TRBD2. This CDR3 comprises 16 residues. Trimming cost V 0 bases and J 3 bases; bases outside gene matches: 3. CDR1 and CDR2 (germline): SGHVS, FQNEAQ. The CDR3 region is CASSLASGTHTGELFF. The CDR3 coding sequence is TGTGCCAGCAGCTTAGCTAGCGGGACCCACACCGGGGAGCTGTTTTTT.

A few counts support this clonotype. Being one base from a much bigger clone, this may be a read error. The CDR3 DNA sequence: TGTGCCAGCAGCTTATACGGGGGCACAGATACGCAGTATTTT. It yields the protein CASSLYGGTDTQYF. The chain carries TRBV7-7 and TRBJ2-3, with D possibly being TRBD2 (5 bases). The V gene lost 2 bases and the J gene lost 1 base, with 7 bases spanning the gap. The CDR3 is made up of 14 amino acids. The germline gives CDR1 SSHAT, CDR2 FNYEAQ (reference sequence).

The rearrangement uses TRBV7-8 and TRBJ2-5, with a weak D call TRBD1 (5 bases). With 2 bases removed from V and 1 base from J, the gap between germline ends came to 11 bases. Germline V CDR1 and CDR2: SGHVS, FQNEAQ. The CDR3 runs to 15 residues. Here the CDR3 reads CASSLMTASQETQYF. The DNA for the CDR3 is TGTGCCAGCAGCTTAATGACAGCCAGCCAAGAGACCCAGTACTTC.

This clonotype was seen at least ten times. The rearrangement joins TRBV7-9 to TRBJ2-7; D not certain. V lost 5 bases to trimming and J lost 1 base, with 9 bases between them. Germline CDR1 and CDR2: SEHNR and FQNEAQ (reference sequence). The CDR3 has 13 amino acids. CDR3 region: CASSTRVSYEQYF. The DNA of the CDR3 is TGTGCCAGCAGCACCCGCGTTTCCTACGAGCAGTACTTC. Combining the CDR3 with reference TRBV7-9 and TRBJ2-7 gives the whole variable domain DTGVSQNPRHKITKRGQNVTFRCDPISEHNRLYWYRQTLGQGPEFLTYFQNEAQLEKSRLLSDRFSAERPKGSFSTLEIQRTEQGDSAMYLCASSTRVSYEQYFGPGTRLTVT.

This clonotype was seen ten or more times. The chain couples TRBV24-1 to TRBJ2-5; tentatively, D is TRBD2 (5 bases). The CDR3 runs 16 residues. The germline CDR1 and CDR2 sequences are KGHDR and SFDVKD. V was shortened by 4 bases and J by 2 bases, with 16 bases between the two germline ends. DNA of the CDR3: TGTGCCACCAGTGACGTCCAGGACTTTCCTCAAGAGACCCAGTACTTC. It yields the protein CATSDVQDFPQETQYF.

Ten or more counts support this clonotype. J is TRBJ2-1 and V is TRBV29-1; 7 bases line up with TRBD1. This CDR3 has 15 residues. J gave up 8 bases and V 4 bases, and 14 bases lay outside the gene matches. CDR1 is SQVTM and CDR2 is ANQGSEA in the germline V gene. CDR3 DNA sequence: TGCAGCGTTGCCCCAAAGATAAGACAGGGCTATGAGCAGTTCTTC. This sequence encodes CSVAPKIRQGYEQFF.

This clonotype has at least ten counts. The rearrangement uses TRBV12-3 or TRBV12-4 and TRBJ2-1, with TRBD1 matching over 11 bases. Trimming at V came to 5 bases and at J to 8 bases, leaving 8 bases not matched to a gene. The CDR3 consists of 15 residues. The CDR3 DNA reads as TGTGCCAGCAGTCCCCGGGGACAGGGGGTCGATGAGCAGTTCTTC. Translated: CASSPRGQGVDEQFF.

This clonotype was observed a handful of times. The V call is TRBV2, the J call TRBJ1-5; 7 bases fit TRBD1. This CDR3 spans 15 amino acids. Germline assignment: CDR1 SNHLY and CDR2 FYNNEI. The V gene end was trimmed by 4 bases and the J gene end by 2 bases; junction bases not matched to a gene: 5. Here the CDR3 reads CASSGQGIGNQPQHF. The CDR3 DNA sequence: TGTGCCAGCAGTGGACAGGGAATAGGCAATCAGCCCCAGCATTTT. The whole variable domain, remainder taken from reference TRBV2 and TRBJ1-5, is EPEVTQTPSHQVTQMGQEVILRCVPISNHLYFYWYRQILGQKVEFLVSFYNNEISEKSEIFDDQFSVERPDGSNFTLKIRSTKLEDSAMYFCASSGQGIGNQPQHFGDGTRLSIL.

This clonotype was detected ten times or more. The V call is TRBV28, the J call TRBJ1-4; a weak D match, TRBD1 (5 bases). The CDR3 has 14 amino acids. V dropped 3 bases and J dropped 5 bases, with 10 bases sitting between them. Looked up from germline, CDR1 is MDHEN and CDR2 is SYDVKM. The CDR3 reads CASSFVTENEKLFF. Written as DNA, the CDR3 is TGTGCCAGCAGTTTCGTGACAGAGAATGAAAAACTGTTTTTT. Based on the CDR3 plus reference TRBV28 and TRBJ1-4, the full variable domain is DVKVTQSSRYLVKRTGEKVFLECVQDMDHENMFWYRQDPGLGLRLIYFSYDVKMKEKGDIPEGYSVSREKKERFSLILESASTNQTSMYLCASSFVTENEKLFFGSGTQLSVL.

The V and J genes are TRBV7-6 and TRBJ2-1; D is perhaps TRBD2 (7 bases). This CDR3 has 13 residues. V lost 5 bases, J lost 8 bases, and 13 bases lay in between. CDR1 SGHVS and CDR2 FNYEAQ come from the germline V gene. CDR3 coding DNA: TGTGCCAGCAGCCCGGGGGGCCTGGATGAGCAGTTCTTC. Its protein product is CASSPGGLDEQFF.

This clonotype was seen many times. The chain is built from TRBV29-1 and TRBJ2-7, with a weak D call TRBD1 (6 bases). V was cut by 3 bases and J by 3 bases, with 15 bases left in between. Germline CDR1 SQVTM, CDR2 ANQGSEA. The length of the CDR3 is 14 residues. The CDR3 DNA sequence: TGCAGCGTTGAGCTTGGGACAACCCACTACGAGCAGTACTTC. Its protein product is CSVELGTTHYEQYF.

The table lists this clonotype with many counts. This chain links TRBV4-2 with TRBJ2-5; 10 bases are shared with TRBD2. The germline CDR1 and CDR2 sequences are LGHNA and YNFKEQ. The CDR3 runs to 17 residues. Trimming at V came to 0 bases and at J to 1 base, leaving 5 bases not matched to a gene. The CDR3 coding sequence is TGTGCCAGCAGCCAAGATCTCCAGCGGGGGGGCCAAGAGACCCAGTACTTC. Its translation: CASSQDLQRGGQETQYF.